This TCR beta chain is drawn from a study of T cells in Graves' hyperthyroidism and ophthalmopathy. The CDR3 runs to 13 residues. V lost 7 bases to trimming and J lost 4 bases, with 10 bases between them. Germline lookup yields CDR1 MNHNY and CDR2 SVGAGI (reference sequence). Amplification targeted TCR beta CDR3 regions from RNA transcripts. An initial round of RT-PCR targeting the TCR CDR3 relied on the HTBI primer set. A single record per CDR3 protein comes from TCRdb applying MiXCR to the multiplex PCR reads. The table lists a few hundred thousand distinct CDR3 sequences, around 46% of them singletons. This clonotype was recorded many times. Its antigen remains unidentified. Uncontrolled infections, other autoimmune diseases, pregnancy or lactation led to exclusion of patients. Whole-study findings and limits: A model built on 13 V-J features separated ophthalmopathy from stable hyperthyroidism. Ophthalmopathy prediction by the model preceded onset by a median about 6 months. Blood shared most expanded thyroid clonotypes above 0.001.

The sequence derives from a young woman with Graves' hyperthyroidism. The gene calls are TRBV6-6 and TRBJ2-2; possibly TRBD1 for D (6 bases). Sequencing used peripheral blood or thyroid tissue (not recorded which). CDR3 loop: CASTGQFTGELFF. As DNA, the CDR3 is TGTGCCAGCACTGGACAGTTCACCGGGGAGCTGTTTTTT.